This T cell receptor (beta chain) was found in a study of blood T cells in healthy people across ages. No fewer than 7 million PBMCs went into each sample. CDR3 length equals 13 residues. Germline V gene data show CDR1 as SGHTA and CDR2 as FQGNSA. Trimming removed 2 bases from V and 6 bases from J, with 11 bases in between. Findings and limits, study-wide: The unsorted PBMCs prevented any conclusive comparison of naive versus antigen-experienced cells.

Notes on this clonotype: Its antigen is still unknown.

Alongside a J-beta primer mix, a sample-barcoded 5' primer served in a second PCR lasting about 7 to 11 cycles. MiXCR, applied by TCRdb to the 5' RACE reads, yields one record per CDR3 protein. The sample lists around 1,600,000 distinct CDR3 sequences, less than 45% occurring once. The TCR originated in a woman aged 18-29 years in good health. J is TRBJ2-7 and V is TRBV7-2; D not certain. Specimen: blood. DNA for the CDR3: TGTGCCAGCAGCTTATTCTGGGGTAGCGAGCAGTACTTC. Amino acids: CASSLFWGSEQYF.